This T cell receptor (beta chain) stems from a study of blood T cell repertoires in COVID-19. Whole-study context: Donors in the United States, Italy and Spain gave samples during acute or convalescent COVID-19.

Here immunoSEQ multiplex PCR was the method, and the copy in TCRdb shows in-frame clones only, minus some. The table shows roughly 380,000 clones, with over 75% occurring only once. The sample holds a few counts of this clone. CDR1 and CDR2 (germline): SEHNR, FQNEAQ (reference sequence). CDR3 size: 18 residues. The J segment lost 2 bases and the V segment lost 3 bases, leaving 6 bases of the junction unmatched. This TCR was sampled from a woman aged 40 to 49 with COVID-19, enrolled during active disease. Sequenced input: peripheral blood. The rearrangement joins TRBV7-9 to TRBJ2-1, with 14 bases that match TRBD2. The CDR3 DNA is TGTGCCAGCAGCTTCGGACTAGCGGGGGGCCGCACCTACAATGAGCAGTTCTTC. Translating it yields CASSFGLAGGRTYNEQFF.